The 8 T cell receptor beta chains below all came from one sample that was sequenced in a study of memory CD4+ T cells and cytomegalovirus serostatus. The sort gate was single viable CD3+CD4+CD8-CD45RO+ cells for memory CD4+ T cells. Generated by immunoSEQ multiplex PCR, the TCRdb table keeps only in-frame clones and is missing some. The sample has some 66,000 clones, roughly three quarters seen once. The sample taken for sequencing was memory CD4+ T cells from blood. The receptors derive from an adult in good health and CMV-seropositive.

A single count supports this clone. The CDR3 DNA is TGTGCCAGCAGTCCCCATACGGGGGCGAACACCGGGGAGCTGTTTTTT. Translation gives CASSPHTGANTGELFF. This chain uses TRBV27 with TRBJ2-2; a weak D match, TRBD2 (6 bases). The CDR3 is 16 residues long. CDR1 and CDR2 from the germline V gene are MNHEY and SMNVEV (reference sequence). V shed 5 bases and J shed 0 bases, with 13 bases lying between them.

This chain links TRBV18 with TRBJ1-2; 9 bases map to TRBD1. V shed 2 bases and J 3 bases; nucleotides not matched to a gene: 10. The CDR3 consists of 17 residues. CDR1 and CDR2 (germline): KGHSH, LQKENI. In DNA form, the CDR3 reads TGTGCCAGCTCACCAAACTTGGACAGGGGCCATTACTATGGCTACACCTTC. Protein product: CASSPNLDRGHYYGYTF.

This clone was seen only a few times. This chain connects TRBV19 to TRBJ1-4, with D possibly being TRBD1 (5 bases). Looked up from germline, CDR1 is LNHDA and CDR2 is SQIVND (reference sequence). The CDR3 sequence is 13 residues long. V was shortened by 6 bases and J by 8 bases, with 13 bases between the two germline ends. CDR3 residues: CASSGRVREKLFF. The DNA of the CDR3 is TGTGCCAGTAGCGGCAGGGTGAGAGAAAAACTGTTTTTT.

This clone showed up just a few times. The CDR3 sequence is CASSILGPKNIQYF. The DNA for the CDR3 is TGTGCCAGCAGCATCCTTGGTCCCAAAAACATTCAGTACTTC. The genes are TRBV7-2 and TRBJ2-4; D gene uncertain. The CDR3 has 14 amino acids. The ends were cut back, 5 bases at V and 2 bases at J, with 10 bases in the middle. CDR1 is SGHTA, CDR2 FQGNSA, per germline.

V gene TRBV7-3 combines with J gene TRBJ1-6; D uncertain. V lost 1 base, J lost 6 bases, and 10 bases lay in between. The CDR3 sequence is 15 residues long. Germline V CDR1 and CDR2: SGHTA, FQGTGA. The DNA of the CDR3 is TGTGCCAGCAGCTTAAATCCAGCCTTTAATTCACCCCTCCACTTT. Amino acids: CASSLNPAFNSPLHF.

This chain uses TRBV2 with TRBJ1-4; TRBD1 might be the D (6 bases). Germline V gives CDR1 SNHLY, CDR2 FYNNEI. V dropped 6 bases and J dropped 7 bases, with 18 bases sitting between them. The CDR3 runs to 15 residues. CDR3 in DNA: TGTGCCAGCAGGCTCTTGACAGGAGGGGGTGAAAAACTGTTTTTT. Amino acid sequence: CASRLLTGGGEKLFF. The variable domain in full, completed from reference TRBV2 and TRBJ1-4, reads EPEVTQTPSHQVTQMGQEVILRCVPISNHLYFYWYRQILGQKVEFLVSFYNNEISEKSEIFDDQFSVERPDGSNFTLKIRSTKLEDSAMYFCASRLLTGGGEKLFFGSGTQLSVL.

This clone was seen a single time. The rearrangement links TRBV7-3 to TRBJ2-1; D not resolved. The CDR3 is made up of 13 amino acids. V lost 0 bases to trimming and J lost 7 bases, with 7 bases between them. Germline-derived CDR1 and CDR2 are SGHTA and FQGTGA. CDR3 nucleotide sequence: TGTGCCAGCAGCTTAACGGAGCTGAATGAGCAGTTCTTC. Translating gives CASSLTELNEQFF.

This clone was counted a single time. The CDR3 loop is CASSEQPGNQPQHF. The DNA of the CDR3 is TGTGCCAGCAGTGAACAGCCAGGAAATCAGCCCCAGCATTTT. J is TRBJ1-5 and V is TRBV6-1; D unresolved. The ends were cut back, 2 bases at V and 4 bases at J, with 9 bases in the middle. Germline V lookup: CDR1 MNHNS, CDR2 SASEGT. The CDR3 runs 14 residues.